The 8 T cell receptor beta chains presented below share a single source sample, sequenced in a study of T cells in localized non-small cell lung cancer. Repertoires were generated with immunoSEQ multiplex PCR, while TCRdb's copy carries only in-frame clones and drops some. Among over 2,000 clones listed, 25% to 35% were seen once. The sample in question was normal lung tissue next to the tumor, obtained before any cancer treatment. These receptor sequences come from a man aged 40 to 70 with stage I lung adenocarcinoma.

The rearrangement links TRBV28 to TRBJ1-1, with 11 bases fitting TRBD1. This CDR3 region has 18 residues. The V segment lost 4 bases and the J segment 1 base; nucleotides outside the gene matches: 11. CDR1 MDHEN and CDR2 SYDVKM come from the germline V gene. CDR3 in amino acids: CASSSTTWTGGWNTEAFF. CDR3 DNA: TGTGCCAGCAGTTCCACTACTTGGACAGGGGGCTGGAACACTGAAGCTTTCTTT.

This chain connects TRBV28 to TRBJ1-1, with unresolved D. Trimming left V 5 bases short and J 7 bases short, with 17 bases between. The length of the CDR3 is 14 residues. Germline V CDR1 and CDR2: MDHEN, SYDVKM. The CDR3 DNA is TGTGCCAGCAGTACTAATTTGGAAGTTTATGAAGCTTTCTTT. The encoded protein is CASSTNLEVYEAFF.

This clone was counted between two and nine times. This chain uses TRBV11-3 with TRBJ2-1; D gene unclear. The V end lost 3 bases, the J end lost 0 bases, and 9 bases lay between the germline ends. Germline V gives CDR1 SGHNT, CDR2 YENEEA. CDR3 size: 15 residues. The CDR3, as DNA: TGTGCCAGCAGCTTTCAGTGGAGCTCCTACAATGAGCAGTTCTTC. As protein: CASSFQWSSYNEQFF.

This clone has only a few counts. The V gene is TRBV11-3, the J gene TRBJ2-2; D is uncertain. Trimming cost V 5 bases and J 2 bases, with 12 bases left between them. Germline V CDR1 and CDR2: SGHNT, YENEEA. The CDR3 totals 15 residues. The CDR3 sequence is CASSQKTDNTGELFF. CDR3 bases: TGTGCCAGCAGCCAAAAAACAGACAACACCGGGGAGCTGTTTTTT. The full variable domain, with the rest looked up from reference TRBV11-3 and TRBJ2-2, is EAGVVQSPRYKIIEKKQPVAFWCNPISGHNTLYWYLQNLGQGPELLIRYENEEAVDDSQLPKDRFSAERLKGVDSTLKIQPAELGDSAVYLCASSQKTDNTGELFFGEGSRLTVL.

The chain carries TRBV11-3 and TRBJ1-6; D ambiguous. Trimming cost V 5 bases and J 5 bases, with 10 bases left between them. The CDR3 runs to 14 residues. Germline lookup yields CDR1 SGHNT and CDR2 YENEEA. CDR3 sequence (DNA): TGTGCCAGCAGCCCCCGGGCCGATAATTCACCCCTCCACTTT. This codes for CASSPRADNSPLHF. The complete variable domain, with remaining parts taken from reference TRBV11-3 and TRBJ1-6, reads EAGVVQSPRYKIIEKKQPVAFWCNPISGHNTLYWYLQNLGQGPELLIRYENEEAVDDSQLPKDRFSAERLKGVDSTLKIQPAELGDSAVYLCASSPRADNSPLHFGNGTRLTVT.

This clone was picked up one time. The V call is TRBV19, the J call TRBJ2-7, with D possibly matching TRBD1 (5 bases). The germline gives CDR1 LNHDA, CDR2 SQIVND (reference sequence). The CDR3 covers 12 residues. V lost 6 bases, J lost 4 bases, and 10 bases lay in between. The DNA for the CDR3 is TGTGCCAGTAGGGCGGACAAATACGAGCAGTACTTC. Its protein product is CASRADKYEQYF.

In its sample, this clone is hyperexpanded. The V gene is TRBV18, the J gene TRBJ1-2; a weak D match, TRBD1 (6 bases). The CDR3 runs to 14 residues. Trimming cost V 4 bases and J 8 bases, with 17 bases left between them. Germline CDR1 reads KGHSH; CDR2 reads LQKENI. The CDR3 region is CASSRVRGQEGYTF. For the CDR3, the DNA is TGTGCCAGCTCACGAGTTCGGGGGCAGGAAGGCTACACCTTC.

As regards this clone: A read error may account for a junction end that differs from germline. The J gene is TRBJ2-2, the V gene TRBV11-3, with TRBD1 matching 9 bases. The CDR3 contains 14 residues. The V gene's germline CDR1 is SGHNT and CDR2 YENEEA. This CDR3 is CASSLTGGGGKLFF. The CDR3 DNA sequence: TGTGCCAGCAGCTTGACAGGGGGAGGCGGGAAGCTGTTTTTT.